The 14 T cell receptor beta chains listed next were all sequenced from one sample in a study of human T cells and chemical hapten exposure. Time point described: pre-sensitization, week 0. Treatment: therapeutic diphenylcyclopropenone sensitization with weekly scalp DPC. TCRdb called the RACE reads again in MiXCR, with one record for every CDR3 protein. The sample holds about 110,000 distinct CDR3 sequences, approximately 12% seen once. This sample comprised whole blood, obtained in connection with sensitization to the hapten diphenylcyclopropenone (DPC). Receptors were obtained from a woman in her 50s with alopecia areata. Some clones in this sample may be carry-over from other donors' samples.

This clonotype was seen a handful of times. Written as DNA, the CDR3 is TGTGCCAGCAGCTTCCGGGAAAATAGCCCTGCCAGTCAATACGAGCAGTACTTC. It encodes CASSFRENSPASQYEQYF. The chain uses TRBV5-5 and TRBJ2-7, with D tentatively TRBD2 (5 bases). V lost 2 bases, J lost 4 bases, and 25 bases lay in between. Germline values: CDR1 SGHKS, CDR2 YYEKEE (reference sequence). The CDR3 runs 18 residues.

This clonotype appeared a few times. The V call is TRBV6-5, the J call TRBJ2-5; TRBD2 agrees at 7 bases. The V gene's germline CDR1 is MNHEY and CDR2 SVGAGI. Trimming at V came to 6 bases and at J to 7 bases, leaving 11 bases not matched to a gene. The CDR3 loop spans 14 amino acids. CDR3 loop: CASRRDYLEGTQYF. The CDR3 region has the DNA TGTGCCAGCAGGAGGGACTACCTAGAGGGGACCCAGTACTTC.

In its sample, this clonotype was seen many times. V usage is TRBV29-1 and J usage is TRBJ2-2; D not resolved. In germline, CDR1 is SQVTM, CDR2 ANQGSEA. This CDR3 comprises 15 residues. Trimming shortened V by 5 bases and J by 4 bases, and 17 bases separated the two germline ends. The CDR3: CSVLEARAITGELFF. DNA for the CDR3: TGCAGCGTTCTCGAGGCCAGAGCAATCACCGGGGAGCTGTTTTTT.

This clonotype has just a few counts. The gene calls are TRBV2 and TRBJ2-3; no clear D gene. V lost 5 bases and J 2 bases, leaving 14 bases between the germline ends. Germline CDR1 reads SNHLY; CDR2 reads FYNNEI. CDR3 size: 15 residues. CDR3 DNA: TGTGCCAGCAGTCATACTAATGGGGACACAGATACGCAGTATTTT. It translates to CASSHTNGDTDTQYF.

This chain uses TRBV11-2 with TRBJ2-7, with TRBD2 as a possible D gene (6 bases). CDR1 SGHAT and CDR2 FQNNGV come from the germline V gene. The V gene lost 6 bases and the J gene lost 9 bases, with 27 bases spanning the gap. The CDR3 covers 16 residues. The CDR3 is CASRSPRDSPLSGQYF. CDR3 sequence (DNA): TGTGCCAGCAGATCCCCCCGGGACTCCCCCCTTAGTGGGCAGTACTTC.

This chain joins TRBV21-1 and TRBJ2-3; the D call TRBD1 from the table was never checked on the DNA. TRBV21-1 is assigned pseudogene status. The CDR3 contains 16 residues. CDR3 protein: CATYPGFLMTTDTQYF. CDR3 sequence (DNA): TGTGCCACTTATCCGGGATTCCTCATGACCACAGATACGCAGTATTTT.

This clonotype was seen more than once but under ten times. The genes are TRBV11-2 and TRBJ1-6; D uncertain. Germline-derived CDR1 and CDR2 are SGHAT and FQNNGV. The CDR3 totals 15 residues. V was cut by 3 bases and J by 4 bases, with 10 bases left in between. CDR3 coding DNA: TGTGCCAGCAGCTTGGCGAGAGCTTATAATTCACCCCTCCACTTT. Its protein product is CASSLARAYNSPLHF.

This clonotype was seen repeatedly, ten times or more. V gene TRBV4-2 combines with J gene TRBJ1-5; 7 positions agree with TRBD1. The length of the CDR3 is 16 residues. Germline assignment: CDR1 LGHNA and CDR2 YNFKEQ. The J segment lost 4 bases and the V segment lost 0 bases, leaving 6 bases of the junction unmatched. The CDR3 spells CASSQETGTENQPQHF. CDR3 nucleotides: TGTGCCAGCAGCCAAGAAACCGGGACAGAGAATCAGCCCCAGCATTTT.

This clonotype was detected ten times or more. The chain is built from TRBV10-1 and TRBJ2-3, with D possibly being TRBD2 (5 bases). V was clipped by 0 bases and J by 5 bases, with 6 bases between them. Germline V gene data show CDR1 as WNHNN and CDR2 as SYGVQD (reference sequence). This CDR3 spans 13 amino acids. The CDR3 DNA sequence: TGCGCCAGCAGTGAGTCTGGGAGAGATACGCAGTATTTT. As protein: CASSESGRDTQYF.

This clonotype was seen only a few times. The chain employs TRBV24-1 and TRBJ2-3, with D possibly matching TRBD2 (5 bases). This CDR3 spans 15 amino acids. V was clipped by 7 bases and J by 2 bases, with 15 bases between them. CDR1 is KGHDR and CDR2 is SFDVKD in the germline V gene. Here the CDR3 reads CATRDPYGDTDTQYF. The DNA for the CDR3 is TGTGCCACCAGGGATCCCTACGGGGACACAGATACGCAGTATTTT.

The genes are TRBV2 and TRBJ2-2, with D hard to call. Trimming pared 7 bases from V and 5 bases from J, leaving 11 bases between. Looked up from germline, CDR1 is SNHLY and CDR2 is FYNNEI. CDR3 length: 13 residues. CDR3 region: CASKGRETGELFF. CDR3 coding DNA: TGTGCCAGCAAGGGCAGAGAAACCGGGGAGCTGTTTTTT.

In its sample, this clonotype was seen many times. V usage is TRBV11-3 and J usage is TRBJ2-4, with 10 bases identical to TRBD1. Germline values: CDR1 SGHNT, CDR2 YENEEA. The CDR3 is made up of 16 amino acids. Trimming removed 5 bases from V and 0 bases from J; junction bases left unmatched: 4. The CDR3 protein is CASSRGQGVAKNIQYF. For the CDR3, the DNA is TGTGCCAGCAGCAGAGGACAGGGGGTAGCCAAAAACATTCAGTACTTC.

This clonotype was seen many times. The V call is TRBV7-9, the J call TRBJ1-1; 12 bases are a match to TRBD1. V gave up 1 base and J gave up 10 bases; unmatched junction bases: 10. The CDR3 is 16 amino acids. CDR1 SEHNR and CDR2 FQNEAQ come from the germline V gene (reference sequence). DNA of the CDR3: TGTGCCAGCAGCTTAGTGGTGGGGACAGGGGGCCCCGGAGCTTTCTTT. The encoded protein is CASSLVVGTGGPGAFF.

This clonotype was found many times. J is TRBJ2-1 and V is TRBV3-1, with 13 nucleotides matching TRBD2. CDR3 length: 14 amino acids. Losses at the gene ends were 4 bases for V and 7 bases for J; bases not matched to a gene: 1. CDR1 is LGHDT, CDR2 YNNKEL, per germline (reference sequence). The CDR3 coding sequence is TGTGCCAGCAGCCGGACTAGCGGGGGAAATGAGCAGTTCTTC. Translated: CASSRTSGGNEQFF.